The text below deals with one T cell receptor beta chain. This entry is derived from a study of chemoradiotherapy in HPV16-positive cancers. Libraries were prepared by immunoSEQ multiplex PCR; TCRdb keeps only in-frame clonotypes and omits some of them. This sample has 2,000 to 2,500 clones, with roughly 73% found just once. The sample was collected from a patient who underwent chemoradiotherapy. The sequence derives from a human donor with HPV-associated anogenital cancer.

The CDR3, as DNA: TGTGCCAGCAGCGAACTTAACACTGAAGCTTTCTTT. The encoded protein is CASSELNTEAFF. The chain couples TRBV9 to TRBJ1-1; the D is unclear. The CDR3 contains 12 residues. Per germline, CDR1 SGDLS and CDR2 YYNGEE. The V end was cut by 3 bases, the J end by 2 bases, with 5 bases between.